This T cell receptor (beta chain) was obtained from a study of shared clonotypes between healthy human individuals. Study observations and caveats: Non-shared clonotypes showed lower generation probabilities than clonotypes common to all four donors. Sequencing of the sorted subsets was shown by rarefaction to be incomplete despite large depth.

Per germline, CDR1 SGHTA and CDR2 FQGNSA. V lost 4 bases and J 0 bases, leaving 4 bases between the germline ends. This CDR3 has 12 amino acids. Profiling relied on immunoSEQ multiplex PCR, and the TCRdb table lists in-frame clones only, not all of them. In the table there are approximately 2.4 million clones, approximately 96% of which are singletons. A note on this clone: Antigen specificity is unknown. This specimen includes other DNA sequences encoding the same CDR3.

All of the donors resided in Nashville, Tennessee, and each was a Caucasian adult. Researchers partitioned CD4+ cells into CD45RA+ naive and CD45RA-negative memory subsets. V gene TRBV7-2 combines with J gene TRBJ2-7, with D hard to call. What was sequenced was naive CD4+ T cells sorted from blood. Subset of the sample: CD45RA+ positively selected. The sequence was collected from a man aged 18-30 years in good health. CDR3 DNA: TGTGCCAGCAGCTCGAGCTCCTACGAGCAGTACTTC. Translating gives CASSSSSYEQYF.